This T cell receptor (beta chain) was sequenced for a study of metastatic and nonmetastatic thyroid tumors. Study summary: Patients with malignant and benign thyroid disease provided blood and tumor or nodule tissue, whose repertoires were compared.

Study-level points and caveats: Compared with benign nodules, malignant thyroid tumors were reported to have significantly higher TCR beta diversity in both blood and tumor.

CDR3 size: 15 residues. The V gene's germline CDR1 is MNHEY and CDR2 SMNVEV (reference sequence). V lost 4 bases, J lost 1 base, and 6 bases stayed unmatched. Original handling: The study took CDR3 differences across clinicopathological groups and made a distant-metastasis classifier for papillary thyroid cancer from them. With MiXCR, TCRdb reprocessed the PCR reads. The V and J calls reflect TCRdb's pipeline rather than the authors' work. Of about 39,000 clones in the sample, approximately 20% are singletons; the top ten hold about 13%. This clone occurred many times. No antigen is known for it. Among the patients, none had received any treatment before thyroid surgery.

The chain has TRBV27 and TRBJ1-1, with 7 positions matching TRBD1. The receptor's source is a female donor with papillary thyroid cancer or a benign thyroid nodule (not recorded which). Some clones in this sample may be carry-over from other donors' samples. Specimen: tumor tissue. The DNA for the CDR3 is TGTGCCAGCAGTTCCTCCGGGACAGCGAACACTGAAGCTTTCTTT. Translated: CASSSSGTANTEAFF.